A single sample is the source of the 10 T cell receptor beta chains below, sequenced in a study of metastatic and nonmetastatic thyroid tumors. TCRdb re-called the PCR reads through MiXCR. The repertoire holds thousands of clones, with over 15% as singletons. Ahead of thyroid surgery, no patient had received treatment of any kind. Sequencing input: adjacent normal tissue. These receptors were taken from a male donor with papillary thyroid cancer or a benign thyroid nodule (not recorded which). Some clones in this sample may be carry-over from other donors' samples.

The rearrangement links TRBV11-1 to TRBJ2-3; 7 nucleotides match TRBD1. V lost 5 bases to trimming and J lost 3 bases; unmatched junction nucleotides: 8. This CDR3 has 15 amino acids. Germline V gene data show CDR1 as SGHAT and CDR2 as FQDESV (reference sequence). The chain's CDR3 is CASSRQGTPTDTQYF. Written as DNA, the CDR3 is TGTGCCAGCAGCCGACAGGGAACTCCTACAGATACGCAGTATTTT.

Many counts were recorded for this clone. The chain employs TRBV5-4 and TRBJ1-2; D is unresolved. Germline V gene sequence: CDR1 SGHNT, CDR2 YYREEE (reference sequence). V was trimmed by 0 bases and J by 8 bases, leaving 14 bases between them. This CDR3 spans 14 amino acids. The CDR3 DNA sequence: TGTGCCAGCAGCTTGGGATGGGAAGTAGAAGGCTACACCTTC. Its protein product is CASSLGWEVEGYTF.

The chain combines TRBV7-3 with TRBJ2-7; possible D gene TRBD2, 7 bases. The CDR3 runs to 15 residues. Trimming took 3 bases from V and 6 from J, leaving 18 bases between them. The germline V gene has CDR1 SGHTA and CDR2 FQGTGA. Here the CDR3 DNA reads TGTGCCAGCAGCTTGACGGGGGGCATGACGAGCGAGCAGTACTTC. It encodes CASSLTGGMTSEQYF. Full variable domain (rest looked up from reference TRBV7-3 and TRBJ2-7): GAGVSQTPSNKVTEKGKYVELRCDPISGHTALYWYRQSLGQGPEFLIYFQGTGAADDSGLPNDRFFAVRPEGSVSTLKIQRTERGDSAVYLCASSLTGGMTSEQYFGPGTRLTVT.

The chain carries TRBV14 and TRBJ2-1; 14 bases match TRBD2. The CDR3 is 16 amino acids. The trim removed 4 bases at V and 4 bases at J, leaving 3 bases unmatched. From germline, CDR1 is SGHDN and CDR2 FVKESK. The CDR3 loop is CASSRTSGGLYNEQFF. In DNA form, the CDR3 reads TGTGCCAGCAGCCGGACTAGCGGGGGGCTTTACAATGAGCAGTTCTTC.

This clone was found many times. The chain has TRBV4-1 and TRBJ2-2; 7 bases align to TRBD2. V trimming: 0 bases; J trimming: 7 bases; junction bases outside the gene matches: 11. The germline gives CDR1 MGHRA, CDR2 YSYEKL. This CDR3 spans 17 amino acids. In nucleotides, the CDR3 is TGCGCCAGCAGCCAAGATTGGCGGGAGCTTTGGGTCGGGGAGCTGTTTTTT. Its translation: CASSQDWRELWVGELFF.

This clone was observed a handful of times. This may be a read error: a much more frequent sequence differs by one nucleotide. Different DNA sequences within this sample yield the same CDR3. The chain carries TRBV27 and TRBJ2-5, with 11 bases matching TRBD2. CDR3 size: 18 residues. With V trimmed by 4 bases and J by 1 base, 11 bases remained unmatched. Germline CDR1 and CDR2: MNHEY and SMNVEV (reference sequence). CDR3 sequence (DNA): TGTGCCAGCAGTTCCGGGCTAGCGGGAGGTCCTGGCCAAGAGACCCAGTACTTC. Its translation: CASSSGLAGGPGQETQYF.

The rearrangement links TRBV12-3 or TRBV12-4 to TRBJ2-3; D remains unclear. Between the trimmed V and J ends, which lost 5 bases and 0 bases, there was a span of 15 bases. The CDR3 loop spans 16 amino acids. The DNA for the CDR3 is TGTGCCAGCAGTCTCGGAGTCGGAATCAGCACAGATACGCAGTATTTT. This gives the protein CASSLGVGISTDTQYF.

This clone was counted many times. The J gene is TRBJ2-3, the V gene TRBV7-3; 7 bases map to TRBD2. The length of the CDR3 is 16 residues. The junction had 11 bases not matched to a gene; V was cut back by 5 bases and J by 3 bases. Germline values: CDR1 SGHTA, CDR2 FQGTGA. The CDR3 nucleotides are TGTGCCAGCAGCCCATCTAGCGGAGGGAGGACAGATACGCAGTATTTT. As protein: CASSPSSGGRTDTQYF.

The V gene is TRBV28, the J gene TRBJ1-6; D gene uncertain. The CDR3 contains 13 residues. The germline gives CDR1 MDHEN, CDR2 SYDVKM. V lost 2 bases and J 8 bases, leaving 7 bases between the germline ends. The CDR3 loop reads CASSLRRDSPLHF. The CDR3 DNA sequence: TGTGCCAGCAGTTTACGGAGGGATTCACCCCTCCACTTT.

Ten or more counts support this clone. The rearrangement uses TRBV6-2 or TRBV6-3 and TRBJ2-4, with 11 bases that match TRBD1. The CDR3 extends over 19 amino acids. J gave up 6 bases and V 2 bases, and 15 bases lay outside the gene matches. Germline V gene data show CDR1 as MNHEY and CDR2 as SVGEGT. CDR3 bases: TGTGCCAGCAGTTACGGTGGGCCGCGGTCGGACAGGGGGCGAAACATTCAGTACTTC. It codes for CASSYGGPRSDRGRNIQYF.